A single sample gave rise to the 17 T cell receptor beta chains below, sequenced in a study of identical twins. Using its own MiXCR run on the 5' RACE reads, TCRdb lists one record per CDR3 protein. The data contain 450,000 to 650,000 distinct CDR3 sequences, over 12% of them singletons. These sequences were also reported in another study, on yellow fever vaccine responses in identical twins.

The source material was CD4+ T cells sorted from blood. All receptors derive from a woman in her late teens or twenties in good health.

The chain is built from TRBV12-5 and TRBJ2-3, with 10 bases aligning to TRBD2. Losses at the gene ends were 5 bases for V and 0 bases for J; bases not matched to a gene: 8. The CDR3 length is 17 residues. The germline V gene encodes CDR1 LGHNT and CDR2 FRNRAP. The CDR3 nucleotides are TGTGCTAGTGGTATCACTCCTAGCGGGAGCAGCACAGATACGCAGTATTTT. It codes for CASGITPSGSSTDTQYF.

This clonotype has a handful of counts. The chain combines TRBV2 with TRBJ1-1, with 8 bases lining up with TRBD1. Germline V CDR1 and CDR2: SNHLY, FYNNEI. CDR3 length: 13 residues. V was clipped by 1 base and J by 10 bases; unmatched bases: 5. As DNA, the CDR3 is TGTGCCAGCAGTGAAGTAGGGACAGGTGGAGCTTTCTTT. Translating it yields CASSEVGTGGAFF.

This clonotype was found a few times. This chain uses TRBV12-3 or TRBV12-4 with TRBJ2-1, with 9 bases matching TRBD2. Trimming removed 1 base from V and 2 bases from J; junction bases left unmatched: 9. This CDR3 contains 18 residues. The CDR3 spells CASSLEGPGLATYNEQFF. In DNA, the CDR3 is TGTGCCAGCAGTTTAGAGGGGCCGGGACTAGCTACCTACAATGAGCAGTTCTTC.

This clonotype has more than one count but fewer than ten. The CDR3 region is CASNRGQNTEAFF. The CDR3 DNA follows: TGTGCCAGCAACCGGGGCCAGAACACTGAAGCTTTCTTT. The chain couples TRBV3-1 to TRBJ1-1, with D maybe TRBD1 (5 bases). The germline V and J ends were trimmed by 7 bases and 1 base, with 10 bases remaining between them. In germline, CDR1 is LGHDT, CDR2 YNNKEL (reference sequence). This CDR3 region has 13 residues.

At least ten counts were recorded for this clonotype. The genes are TRBV24-1 and TRBJ2-3; maybe TRBD1 (7 bases). Per the germline V gene, CDR1 is KGHDR and CDR2 is SFDVKD. The CDR3 is 13 residues long. Trimming stripped 9 bases from V and 2 bases from J, with 11 bases between. CDR3 nucleotide sequence: TGTGCCACCGCGGAGGGGGCCACAGATACGCAGTATTTT. Protein sequence: CATAEGATDTQYF.

The genes are TRBV29-1 and TRBJ2-1; a weak D match, TRBD1 (5 bases). Per the germline V gene, CDR1 is SQVTM and CDR2 is ANQGSEA. V was shortened by 7 bases and J by 6 bases, with 13 bases between the two germline ends. There are 12 residues in the CDR3. The CDR3 is CSGTATVNEQFF. CDR3 nucleotides: TGCAGCGGAACTGCGACAGTCAATGAGCAGTTCTTC.

There are many counts of this clonotype. This chain uses TRBV2 with TRBJ2-7, with D possibly being TRBD1 or TRBD2 (5 bases each). Per the germline V gene, CDR1 is SNHLY and CDR2 is FYNNEI. This CDR3 region has 13 residues. Trimming shortened V by 4 bases and J by 4 bases, and 11 bases separated the two germline ends. The CDR3, as DNA: TGTGCCAGCAGTGGGGACGGAACTTACGAGCAGTACTTC. Translating it yields CASSGDGTYEQYF.

The chain combines TRBV24-1 with TRBJ2-5; D is unresolved. Germline CDR1 is KGHDR and CDR2 is SFDVKD. Trimming took off 4 bases at V and 5 bases at J, with 10 bases between the two ends. There are 13 residues in the CDR3. CDR3 sequence (DNA): TGTGCCACCAGTGAGACCGGCCTCGAGACCCAGTACTTC. This encodes CATSETGLETQYF.

The sample holds a few counts of this clonotype. This chain connects TRBV7-3 to TRBJ2-3, with a tentative D call TRBD2 (6 bases). Deletions cut 5 bases from V and 6 bases from J, with 18 bases between. CDR1 and CDR2 (germline): SGHTA, FQGTGA. The CDR3 contains 15 residues. The CDR3 loop is CASSTDSGGSDTQYF. The CDR3, as DNA: TGTGCCAGCAGCACAGACTCCGGAGGGTCTGATACGCAGTATTTT.

This clonotype has a handful of counts. The gene calls are TRBV6-1 and TRBJ2-2; no clear D gene. V was cut by 6 bases and J by 1 base, with 15 bases left in between. The CDR3 sequence is 16 residues long. Germline V lookup: CDR1 MNHNS, CDR2 SASEGT. CDR3 nucleotide sequence: TGTGCCAGCAGGCCCCCCAAAGGCCAGAACACCGGGGAGCTGTTTTTT. This translates into CASRPPKGQNTGELFF.

This clonotype was counted between two and nine times. The chain recombines TRBV20-1 with TRBJ2-7; possible D gene TRBD2, 5 bases. Trimming removed 0 bases at V and 4 bases at J, with 16 bases between. Germline values: CDR1 DFQATT, CDR2 SNEGSKA (reference sequence). The CDR3 is 15 amino acids. This CDR3 is CSARDTGSSLYEQYF. The CDR3, as DNA: TGCAGTGCTAGAGACACCGGTTCTAGCTTGTACGAGCAGTACTTC.

This clonotype was found many times. This CDR3 is missing its conserved last phenylalanine or tryptophan, likely due to a read error. It is unclear where the CDR3 begins or ends on the DNA, so no DNA is shown, and the CDR3 is as TCRdb lists it. This sequence joins TRBV12-3 or TRBV12-4 and TRBJ1-1; the D call in the table, TRBD1, was not verified against the DNA. The CDR3 contains 12 residues when both ends are counted. This chain's CDR3 is CASTISRDLFLL.

J is TRBJ1-2 and V is TRBV19, with 9 bases fitting TRBD1. The ends lost 6 bases at V and 0 bases at J; junction bases unmatched: 2. The CDR3 has 14 residues. Per the germline V gene, CDR1 is LNHDA and CDR2 is SQIVND (reference sequence). The CDR3 nucleotides are TGTGCCAGTAGAAGGACAGGGGCTAACTATGGCTACACCTTC. Translation: CASRRTGANYGYTF. Filled out from reference TRBV19 and TRBJ1-2, the complete variable domain reads DGGITQSPKYLFRKEGQNVTLSCEQNLNHDAMYWYRQDPGQGLRLIYYSQIVNDFQKGDIAEGYSVSREKKESFPLTVTSAQKNPTAFYLCASRRTGANYGYTFGSGTRLTVV.

This clonotype was picked up a small number of times. The chain recombines TRBV4-2 with TRBJ1-5; TRBD1 matches at 7 bases. The germline CDR1 and CDR2 sequences are LGHNA and YNFKEQ. V gave up 1 base and J gave up 0 bases; unmatched junction bases: 6. The CDR3 is made up of 17 amino acids. The CDR3 nucleotides read TGTGCCAGCAGCCAAGGCATGACAGGGATTAGCAATCAGCCCCAGCATTTT. Amino acids: CASSQGMTGISNQPQHF.

The chain couples TRBV3-1 to TRBJ2-7; TRBD1 agrees at 8 bases. From germline, CDR1 is LGHDT and CDR2 YNNKEL (reference sequence). CDR3 length: 14 residues. V lost 6 bases to trimming and J lost 2 bases; unmatched junction nucleotides: 6. CDR3 sequence: CASRETGATYEQYF. CDR3 in DNA: TGTGCCAGCAGGGAGACAGGGGCTACCTACGAGCAGTACTTC.

This chain links TRBV12-3 or TRBV12-4 with TRBJ2-3; no clear D. The CDR3 is made up of 14 amino acids. The germline V and J ends were trimmed by 6 bases and 1 base, with 11 bases remaining between them. CDR3: CASSKPPRTDTQYF. CDR3 DNA sequence: TGTGCCAGCAGCAAACCGCCCCGCACAGATACGCAGTATTTT.

The J gene is TRBJ1-2, the V gene TRBV3-1, with D unresolved. V lost 0 bases and J 3 bases, leaving 8 bases between the germline ends. The CDR3 contains 14 residues. Germline V lookup: CDR1 LGHDT, CDR2 YNNKEL (reference sequence). The CDR3 nucleotides read TGTGCCAGCAGCCAAGAGGGCAGATACTATGGCTACACCTTC. This codes for CASSQEGRYYGYTF.